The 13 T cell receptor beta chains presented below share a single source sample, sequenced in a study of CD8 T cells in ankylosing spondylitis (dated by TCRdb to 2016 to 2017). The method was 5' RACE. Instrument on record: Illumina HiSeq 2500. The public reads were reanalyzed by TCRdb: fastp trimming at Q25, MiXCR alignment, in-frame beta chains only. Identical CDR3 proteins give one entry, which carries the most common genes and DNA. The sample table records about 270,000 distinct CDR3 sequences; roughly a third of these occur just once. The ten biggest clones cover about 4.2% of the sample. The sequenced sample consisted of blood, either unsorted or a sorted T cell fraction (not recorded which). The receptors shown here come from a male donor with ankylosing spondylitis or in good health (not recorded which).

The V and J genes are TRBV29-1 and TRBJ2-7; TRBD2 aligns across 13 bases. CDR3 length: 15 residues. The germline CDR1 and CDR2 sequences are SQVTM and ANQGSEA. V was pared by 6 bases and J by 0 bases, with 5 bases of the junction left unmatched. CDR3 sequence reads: CSVFGTSGDSYEQYF. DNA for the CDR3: TGCAGCGTCTTTGGGACTAGCGGGGACTCCTACGAGCAGTACTTC.

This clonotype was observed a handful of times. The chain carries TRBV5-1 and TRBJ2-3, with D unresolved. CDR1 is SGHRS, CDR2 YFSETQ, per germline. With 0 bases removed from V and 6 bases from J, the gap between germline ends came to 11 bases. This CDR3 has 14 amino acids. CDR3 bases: TGCGCCAGCAGCTTGGCCGTGGTGCGGGATACGCAGTATTTT. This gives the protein CASSLAVVRDTQYF.

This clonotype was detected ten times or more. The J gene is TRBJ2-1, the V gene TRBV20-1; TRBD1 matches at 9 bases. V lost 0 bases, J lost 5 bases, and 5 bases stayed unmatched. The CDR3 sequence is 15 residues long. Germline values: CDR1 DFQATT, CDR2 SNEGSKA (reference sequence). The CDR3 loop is CSARDTGGRDNEQFF. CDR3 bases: TGCAGTGCTAGAGATACAGGGGGCAGGGACAATGAGCAGTTCTTC.

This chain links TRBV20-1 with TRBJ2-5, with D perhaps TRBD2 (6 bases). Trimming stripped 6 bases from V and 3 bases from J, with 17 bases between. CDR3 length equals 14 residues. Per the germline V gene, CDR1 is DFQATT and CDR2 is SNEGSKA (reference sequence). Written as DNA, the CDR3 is TGCAGTGCCCACAGCGGACGGGGGAAAGAGACCCAGTACTTC. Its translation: CSAHSGRGKETQYF.

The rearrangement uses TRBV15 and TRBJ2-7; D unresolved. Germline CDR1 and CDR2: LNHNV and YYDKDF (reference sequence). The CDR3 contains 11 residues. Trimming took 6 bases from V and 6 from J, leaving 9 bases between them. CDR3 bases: TGTGCCACCAGGGGTTTCGGCGAGCAGTACTTC. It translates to CATRGFGEQYF.

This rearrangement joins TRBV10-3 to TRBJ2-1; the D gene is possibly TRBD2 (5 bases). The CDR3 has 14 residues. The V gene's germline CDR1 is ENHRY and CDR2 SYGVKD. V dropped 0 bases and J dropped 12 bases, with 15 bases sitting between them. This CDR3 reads CAISESLVLRGQFF. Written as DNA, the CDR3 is TGTGCCATCAGTGAGTCCCTTGTCCTACGGGGGCAGTTCTTC.

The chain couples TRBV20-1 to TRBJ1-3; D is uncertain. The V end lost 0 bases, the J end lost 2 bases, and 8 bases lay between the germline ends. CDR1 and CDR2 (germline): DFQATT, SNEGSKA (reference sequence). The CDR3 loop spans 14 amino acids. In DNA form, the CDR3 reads TGCAGTGCTAGAGATCGGAGGGCTGGAAACACCATATATTTT. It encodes CSARDRRAGNTIYF.

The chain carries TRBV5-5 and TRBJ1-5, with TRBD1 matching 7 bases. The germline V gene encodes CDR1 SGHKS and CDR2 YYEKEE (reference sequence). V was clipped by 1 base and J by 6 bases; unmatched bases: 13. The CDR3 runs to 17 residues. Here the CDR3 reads CASSLFSDYRGGQPQHF. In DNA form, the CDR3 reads TGTGCCAGCAGCTTGTTTTCTGACTACAGGGGAGGTCAGCCCCAGCATTTT.

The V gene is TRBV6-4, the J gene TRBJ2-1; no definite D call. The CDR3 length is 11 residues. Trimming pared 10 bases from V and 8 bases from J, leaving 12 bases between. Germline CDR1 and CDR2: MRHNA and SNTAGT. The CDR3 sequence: CATSSRDEQFF. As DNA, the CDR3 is TGTGCCACCTCATCGCGCGATGAGCAGTTCTTC.

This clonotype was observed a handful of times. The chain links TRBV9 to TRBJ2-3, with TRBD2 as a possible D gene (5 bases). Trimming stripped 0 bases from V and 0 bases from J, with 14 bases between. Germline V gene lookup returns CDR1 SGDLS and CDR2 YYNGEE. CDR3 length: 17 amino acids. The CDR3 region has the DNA TGTGCCAGCAGCGTAGCAGACCGGGGTTACAGCACAGATACGCAGTATTTT. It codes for CASSVADRGYSTDTQYF.

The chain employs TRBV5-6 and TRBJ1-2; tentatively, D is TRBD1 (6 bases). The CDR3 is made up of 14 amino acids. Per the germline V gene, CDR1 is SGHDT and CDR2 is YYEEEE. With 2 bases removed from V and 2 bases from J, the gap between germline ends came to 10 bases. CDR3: CASSFRTVNYGYTF. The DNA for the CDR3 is TGTGCCAGCAGCTTCCGGACAGTCAACTATGGCTACACCTTC.

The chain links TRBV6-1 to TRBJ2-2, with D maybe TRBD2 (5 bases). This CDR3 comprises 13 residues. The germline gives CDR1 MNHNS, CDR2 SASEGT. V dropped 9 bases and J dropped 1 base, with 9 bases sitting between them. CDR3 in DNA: TGTGCCAGTGGAGGAGGGAACACCGGGGAGCTGTTTTTT. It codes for CASGGGNTGELFF.

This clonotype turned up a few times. CDR3 in amino acids: CASSLTWASGGYEQFF. As DNA, the CDR3 is TGTGCCAGCAGCCTAACGTGGGCTAGCGGGGGCTATGAGCAGTTCTTC. The chain joins TRBV5-5 to TRBJ2-1; 10 nucleotides agree with TRBD2. V shed 4 bases and J 8 bases; nucleotides not matched to a gene: 12. Germline CDR1 is SGHKS and CDR2 is YYEKEE (reference sequence). The CDR3 covers 16 residues.